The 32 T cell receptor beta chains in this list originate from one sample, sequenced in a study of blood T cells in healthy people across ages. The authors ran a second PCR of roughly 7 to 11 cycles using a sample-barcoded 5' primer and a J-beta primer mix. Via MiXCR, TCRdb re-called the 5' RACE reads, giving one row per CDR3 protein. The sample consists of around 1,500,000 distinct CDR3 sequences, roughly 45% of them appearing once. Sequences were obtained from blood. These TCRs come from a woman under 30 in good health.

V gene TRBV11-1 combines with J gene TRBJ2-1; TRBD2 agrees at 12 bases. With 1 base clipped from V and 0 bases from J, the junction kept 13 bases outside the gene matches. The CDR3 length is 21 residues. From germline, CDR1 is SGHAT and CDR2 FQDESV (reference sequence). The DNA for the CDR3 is TGTGCCAGCAGCTTAGAGTTAGGGCTAGCGGGGGGGGAATTCTCCTACAATGAGCAGTTCTTC. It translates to CASSLELGLAGGEFSYNEQFF.

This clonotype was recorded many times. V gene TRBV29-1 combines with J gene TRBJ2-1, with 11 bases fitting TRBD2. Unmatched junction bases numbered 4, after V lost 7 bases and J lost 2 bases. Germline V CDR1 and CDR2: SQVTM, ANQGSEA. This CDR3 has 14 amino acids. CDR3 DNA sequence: TGCAGCGCGACTAGCGGGAATACCTACAATGAGCAGTTCTTC. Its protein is CSATSGNTYNEQFF.

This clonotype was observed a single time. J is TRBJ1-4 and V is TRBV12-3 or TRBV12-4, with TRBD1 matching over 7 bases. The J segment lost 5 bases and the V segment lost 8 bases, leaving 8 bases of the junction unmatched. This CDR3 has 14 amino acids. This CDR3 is CASAQGVPNEKLFF. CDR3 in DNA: TGTGCCAGCGCTCAGGGGGTACCGAATGAAAAACTGTTTTTT.

CDR3 in DNA: TGTGCCAGCAGCTCACCGGCAGCGGGACTAGCGGCGACCAATGAGCAGTACTTC. It yields the protein CASSSPAAGLAATNEQYF. The chain combines TRBV7-8 with TRBJ2-5, with TRBD2 matching over 11 bases. Trimming took 4 bases from V and 11 from J; bases not matched to a gene: 21. The germline CDR1 and CDR2 sequences are SGHVS and FQNEAQ. The length of the CDR3 is 18 residues.

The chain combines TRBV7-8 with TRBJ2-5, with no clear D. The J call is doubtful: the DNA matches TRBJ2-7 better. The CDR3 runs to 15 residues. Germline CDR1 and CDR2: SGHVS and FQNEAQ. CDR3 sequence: CASSLVRAGDYEQYF. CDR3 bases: TGTGCCAGCAGCTTAGTCCGGGCAGGTGATTACGAGCAGTACTTC.

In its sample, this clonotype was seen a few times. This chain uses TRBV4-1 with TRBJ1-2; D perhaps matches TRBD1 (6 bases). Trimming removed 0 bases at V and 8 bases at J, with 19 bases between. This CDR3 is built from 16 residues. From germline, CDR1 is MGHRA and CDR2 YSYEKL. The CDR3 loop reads CASSQDTVRLGGGYTF. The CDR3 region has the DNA TGCGCCAGCAGCCAAGATACAGTTCGCCTAGGGGGGGGCTACACCTTC.

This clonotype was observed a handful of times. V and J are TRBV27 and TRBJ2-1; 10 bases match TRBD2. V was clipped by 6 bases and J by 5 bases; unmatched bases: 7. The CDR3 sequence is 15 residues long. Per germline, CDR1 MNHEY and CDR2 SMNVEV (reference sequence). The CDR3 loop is CASSPLAGLNNEQFF. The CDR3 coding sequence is TGTGCCAGCAGCCCACTAGCGGGACTAAACAATGAGCAGTTCTTC.

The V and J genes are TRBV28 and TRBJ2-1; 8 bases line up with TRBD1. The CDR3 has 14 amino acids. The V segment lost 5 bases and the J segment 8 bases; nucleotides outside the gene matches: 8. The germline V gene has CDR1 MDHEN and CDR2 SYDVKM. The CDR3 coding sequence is TGTGCCAGCAGTCTCGGACAGGGCCAGCATGAGCAGTTCTTC. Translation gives CASSLGQGQHEQFF.

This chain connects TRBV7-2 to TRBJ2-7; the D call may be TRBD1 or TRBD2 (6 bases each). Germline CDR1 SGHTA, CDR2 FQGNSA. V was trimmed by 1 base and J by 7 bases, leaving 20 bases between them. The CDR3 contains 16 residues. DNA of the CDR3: TGTGCCAGCAGCTTAGATGCGAGGTCGGGGGCGTATGAGCAGTACTTC. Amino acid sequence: CASSLDARSGAYEQYF.

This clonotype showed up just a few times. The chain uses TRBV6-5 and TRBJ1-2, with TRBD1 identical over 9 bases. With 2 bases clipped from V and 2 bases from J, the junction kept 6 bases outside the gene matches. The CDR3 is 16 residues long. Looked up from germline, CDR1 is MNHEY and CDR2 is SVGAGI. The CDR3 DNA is TGTGCCAGCAGTTACGGCGGGACAGGGCCAAACTATGGCTACACCTTC. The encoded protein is CASSYGGTGPNYGYTF.

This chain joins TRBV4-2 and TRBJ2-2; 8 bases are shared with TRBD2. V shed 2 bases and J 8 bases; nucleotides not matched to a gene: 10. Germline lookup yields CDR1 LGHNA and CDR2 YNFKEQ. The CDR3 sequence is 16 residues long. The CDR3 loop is CASSQPALSGGGELFF. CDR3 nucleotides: TGTGCCAGCAGCCAACCCGCTCTGAGCGGGGGTGGGGAGCTGTTTTTT.

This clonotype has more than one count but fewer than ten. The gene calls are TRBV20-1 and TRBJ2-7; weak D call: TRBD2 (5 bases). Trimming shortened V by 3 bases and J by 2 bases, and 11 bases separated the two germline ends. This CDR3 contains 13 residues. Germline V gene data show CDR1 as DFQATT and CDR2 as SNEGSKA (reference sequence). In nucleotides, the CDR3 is TGCAGTGCTAGGGACTTATCGCCCTACGAGCAGTACTTC. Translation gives CSARDLSPYEQYF.

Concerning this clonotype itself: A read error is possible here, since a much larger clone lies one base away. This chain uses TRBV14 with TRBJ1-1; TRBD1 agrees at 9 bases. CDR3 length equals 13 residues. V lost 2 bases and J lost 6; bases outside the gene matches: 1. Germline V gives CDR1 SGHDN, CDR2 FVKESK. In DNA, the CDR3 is TGTGCCAGCAGCCAAACAGGGGGCTCTGAAGCTTTCTTT. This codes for CASSQTGGSEAFF. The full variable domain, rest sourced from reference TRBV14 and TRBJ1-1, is EAGVTQFPSHSVIEKGQTVTLRCDPISGHDNLYWYRRVMGKEIKFLLHFVKESKQDESGMPNNRFLAERTGGTYSTLKVQPAELEDSGVYFCASSQTGGSEAFFGQGTRLTVV.

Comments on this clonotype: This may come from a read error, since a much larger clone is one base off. The CDR3 nucleotides read TGCGCCAGCAGCCAAGATGGGGGGTTGGCCTACGGGCAGTACTTC. Protein product: CASSQDGGLAYGQYF. The V and J genes are TRBV4-1 and TRBJ2-7; possible D gene TRBD2, 6 bases. CDR1 and CDR2 from the germline V gene are MGHRA and YSYEKL. CDR3 length: 15 residues.

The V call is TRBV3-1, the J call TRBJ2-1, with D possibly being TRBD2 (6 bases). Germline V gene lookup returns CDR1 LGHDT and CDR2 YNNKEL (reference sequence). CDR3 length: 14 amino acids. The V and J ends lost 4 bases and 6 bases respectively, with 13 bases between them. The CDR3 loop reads CASSRLTSVNEQFF. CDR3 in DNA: TGTGCCAGCAGCCGTCTGACTAGTGTCAATGAGCAGTTCTTC.

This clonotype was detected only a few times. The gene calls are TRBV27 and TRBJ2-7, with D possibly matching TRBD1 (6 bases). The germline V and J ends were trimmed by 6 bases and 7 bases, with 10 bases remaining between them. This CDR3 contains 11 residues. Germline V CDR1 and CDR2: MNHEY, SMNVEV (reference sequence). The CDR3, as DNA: TGTGCCAGCAGGATCAGGGGTGAGCAGTACTTC. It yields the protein CASRIRGEQYF.

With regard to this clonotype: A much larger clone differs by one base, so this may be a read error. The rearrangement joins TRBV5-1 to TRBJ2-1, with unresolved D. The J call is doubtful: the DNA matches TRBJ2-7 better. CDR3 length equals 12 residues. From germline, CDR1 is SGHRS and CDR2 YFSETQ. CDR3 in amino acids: CASSLNLNEQYF. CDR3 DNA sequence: TGCGCCAGCAGCTTGAACCTCAATGAGCAGTACTTC.

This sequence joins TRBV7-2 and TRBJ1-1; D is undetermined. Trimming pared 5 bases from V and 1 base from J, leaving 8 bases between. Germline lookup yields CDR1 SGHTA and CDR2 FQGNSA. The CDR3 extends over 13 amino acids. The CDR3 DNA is TGTGCCAGCAGCCGTATGTCGAACACTGAAGCTTTCTTT. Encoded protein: CASSRMSNTEAFF.

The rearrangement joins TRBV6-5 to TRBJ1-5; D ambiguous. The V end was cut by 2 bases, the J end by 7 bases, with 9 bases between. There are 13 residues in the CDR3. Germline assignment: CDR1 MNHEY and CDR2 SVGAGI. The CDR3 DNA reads TGTGCCAGCAGTTACGGCGCACGCCAGCCCCAGCATTTT. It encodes CASSYGARQPQHF.

Written as DNA, the CDR3 is TGCGCCAGCAGCTTGGATACTAGCGGTATTTACAATGAGCAGTTCTTC. This encodes CASSLDTSGIYNEQFF. The chain carries TRBV5-1 and TRBJ2-1; TRBD2 matches 8 bases. In germline, CDR1 is SGHRS, CDR2 YFSETQ. This CDR3 has 16 amino acids. Unmatched junction bases numbered 6, after V lost 0 bases and J lost 4 bases.

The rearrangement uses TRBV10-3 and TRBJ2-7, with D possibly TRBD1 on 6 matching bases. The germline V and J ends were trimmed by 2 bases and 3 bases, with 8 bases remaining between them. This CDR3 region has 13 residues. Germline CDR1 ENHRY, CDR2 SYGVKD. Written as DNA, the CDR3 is TGTGCCATCAGTGAGAAACAGGGCTACGAGCAGTACTTC. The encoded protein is CAISEKQGYEQYF.

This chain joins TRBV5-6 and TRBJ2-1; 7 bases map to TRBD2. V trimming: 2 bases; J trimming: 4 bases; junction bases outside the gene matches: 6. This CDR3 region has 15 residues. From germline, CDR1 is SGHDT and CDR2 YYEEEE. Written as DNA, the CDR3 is TGTGCCAGCAGCTTTGCCGGGGGGAAGTACAATGAGCAGTTCTTC. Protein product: CASSFAGGKYNEQFF.

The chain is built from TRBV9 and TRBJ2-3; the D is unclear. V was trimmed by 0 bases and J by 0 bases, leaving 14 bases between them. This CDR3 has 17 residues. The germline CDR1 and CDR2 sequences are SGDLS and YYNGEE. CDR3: CASSVGAGSLSTDTQYF. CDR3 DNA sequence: TGTGCCAGCAGCGTAGGGGCAGGCTCGTTAAGCACAGATACGCAGTATTTT.

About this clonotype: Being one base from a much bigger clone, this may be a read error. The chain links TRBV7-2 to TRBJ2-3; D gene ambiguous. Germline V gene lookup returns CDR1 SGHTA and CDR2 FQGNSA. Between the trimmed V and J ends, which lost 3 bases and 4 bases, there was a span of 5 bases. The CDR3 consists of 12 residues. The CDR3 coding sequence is TGTGCCAGCAGCTTCTACTCAGATACGCAGTATTTT. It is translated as CASSFYSDTQYF.

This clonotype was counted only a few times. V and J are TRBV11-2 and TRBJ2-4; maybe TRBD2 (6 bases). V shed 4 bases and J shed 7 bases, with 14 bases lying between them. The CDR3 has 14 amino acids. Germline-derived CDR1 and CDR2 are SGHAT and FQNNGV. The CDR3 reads CASSSLEGRNIQYF. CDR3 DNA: TGTGCCAGCAGCTCTCTGGAGGGCCGGAACATTCAGTACTTC.

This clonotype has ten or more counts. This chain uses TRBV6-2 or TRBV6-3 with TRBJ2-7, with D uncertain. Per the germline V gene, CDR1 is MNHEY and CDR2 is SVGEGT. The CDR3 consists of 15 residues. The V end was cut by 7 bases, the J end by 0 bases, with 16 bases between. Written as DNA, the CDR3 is TGTGCCAGCAAGGAGCCCGTTGCGAGCTCCTACGAGCAGTACTTC. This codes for CASKEPVASSYEQYF.

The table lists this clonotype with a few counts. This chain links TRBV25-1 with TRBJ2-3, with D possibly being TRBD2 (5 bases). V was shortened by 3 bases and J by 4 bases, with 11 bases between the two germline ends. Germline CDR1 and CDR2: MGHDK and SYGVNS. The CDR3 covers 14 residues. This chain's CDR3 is CASSDWSLADTQYF. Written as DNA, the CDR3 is TGTGCCAGCAGTGACTGGTCACTAGCAGATACGCAGTATTTT.

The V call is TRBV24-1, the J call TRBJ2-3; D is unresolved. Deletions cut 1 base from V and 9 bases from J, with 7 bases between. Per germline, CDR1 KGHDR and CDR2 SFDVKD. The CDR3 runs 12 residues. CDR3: CATSDFTWTQYF. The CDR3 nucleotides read TGTGCCACCAGTGATTTTACCTGGACGCAGTATTTT.

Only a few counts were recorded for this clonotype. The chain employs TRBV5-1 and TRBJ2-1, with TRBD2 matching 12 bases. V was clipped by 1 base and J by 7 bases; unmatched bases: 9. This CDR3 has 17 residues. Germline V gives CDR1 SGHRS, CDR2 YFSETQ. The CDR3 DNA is TGCGCCAGCAGCTTGCGGCTAGCGGGAGGGCCGGGGAATGAGCAGTTCTTC. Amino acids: CASSLRLAGGPGNEQFF.

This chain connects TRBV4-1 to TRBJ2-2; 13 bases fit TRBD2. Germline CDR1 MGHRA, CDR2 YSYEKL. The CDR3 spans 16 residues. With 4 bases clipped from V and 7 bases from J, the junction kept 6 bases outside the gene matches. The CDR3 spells CASSRTSGGAGGELFF. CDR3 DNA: TGCGCCAGCAGCCGTACTAGCGGGGGGGCCGGCGGGGAGCTGTTTTTT.

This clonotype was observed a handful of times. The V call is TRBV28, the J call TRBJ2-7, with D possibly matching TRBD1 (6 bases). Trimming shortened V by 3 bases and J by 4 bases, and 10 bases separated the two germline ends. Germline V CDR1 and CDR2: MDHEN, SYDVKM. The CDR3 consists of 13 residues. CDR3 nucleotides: TGTGCCAGCAGTTTTTCAGGGGTGTACGAGCAGTACTTC. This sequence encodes CASSFSGVYEQYF.

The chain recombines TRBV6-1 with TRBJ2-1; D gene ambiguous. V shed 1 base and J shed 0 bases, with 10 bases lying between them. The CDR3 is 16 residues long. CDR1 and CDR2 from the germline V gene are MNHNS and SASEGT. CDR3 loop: CASSEETASSYNEQFF. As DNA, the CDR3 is TGTGCCAGCAGTGAAGAAACTGCCTCCTCCTACAATGAGCAGTTCTTC.